One and the same sample provided the 18 T cell receptor beta chains below, sequenced in a study of T cell repertoires in cytomegalovirus infection. TCRdb re-called the reads with MiXCR, one entry per CDR3 protein. The table records approximately 56,000 distinct CDR3 sequences, 15% to 20% of them present only once. Antigens for these TCRs are unknown. Source: CD8+ T cells from cultured PBMCs, taken from culture after CMV antigen stimulation. These receptors were collected from a human donor in good health (CMV status not recorded). Some clones in this sample may be carry-over from other donors' samples.

This chain joins TRBV6-6 and TRBJ2-5; no clear D gene. Trimming removed 1 base at V and 4 bases at J, with 1 base between. The CDR3 covers 11 residues. CDR1 and CDR2 from the germline V gene are MNHNY and SVGAGI (reference sequence). The CDR3 nucleotides are TGTGCCAGCAGTTACTTAGAGACCCAGTACTTC. Translation: CASSYLETQYF.

This sequence joins TRBV6-5 and TRBJ2-6; TRBD2 is a possible D gene (6 bases). Per germline, CDR1 MNHEY and CDR2 SVGAGI. Trimming took off 1 base at V and 2 bases at J, with 15 bases between the two ends. The CDR3 extends over 18 amino acids. The CDR3, as DNA: TGTGCCAGCAGTTACTGGGGGGACTCCCTGCCTGGGGCCAACGTCCTGACTTTC. It specifies CASSYWGDSLPGANVLTF.

The chain couples TRBV7-9 to TRBJ1-5, with D perhaps matching TRBD1 (5 bases). The germline CDR1 and CDR2 sequences are SEHNR and FQNEAQ (reference sequence). Trimming pared 1 base from V and 5 bases from J, leaving 12 bases between. The CDR3 is 15 amino acids. CDR3 sequence reads: CASSLGGAPDQPQHF. DNA of the CDR3: TGTGCCAGCAGCTTAGGAGGGGCTCCCGATCAGCCCCAGCATTTT.

The table lists this clonotype with a few counts. The J gene is TRBJ1-5, the V gene TRBV7-9; D may be TRBD1 (5 bases). V lost 4 bases to trimming and J lost 9 bases, with 10 bases between them. The CDR3 is 12 residues long. Germline V gene data show CDR1 as SEHNR and CDR2 as FQNEAQ (reference sequence). CDR3 sequence: CASSYQGRPQHF. The DNA for the CDR3 is TGTGCCAGCAGCTATCAGGGTAGGCCCCAGCATTTT.

The CDR3 is CASSPRNRRDTEAFF. The DNA of the CDR3 is TGTGCCAGCAGTCCCCGGAATAGGAGGGACACTGAAGCTTTCTTT. This chain connects TRBV12-3 or TRBV12-4 to TRBJ1-1; D is ambiguous. CDR3 length: 15 residues. Between the trimmed V and J ends, which lost 5 bases and 3 bases, there was a span of 16 bases.

This chain connects TRBV19 to TRBJ2-5; TRBD2 is a possible D gene (5 bases). This CDR3 is 15 amino acids long. Germline assignment: CDR1 LNHDA and CDR2 SQIVND (reference sequence). The V end was cut by 5 bases, the J end by 5 bases, with 18 bases between. Written as DNA, the CDR3 is TGTGCCAGTAGTCCCCGGGAAGCTCTGGGGGAGACCCAGTACTTC. It specifies CASSPREALGETQYF.

V is TRBV20-1 and J is TRBJ1-1, with 8 bases identical to TRBD1. Trimming took 1 base from V and 4 from J; bases not matched to a gene: 8. The CDR3 spans 15 residues. Germline CDR1 and CDR2: DFQATT and SNEGSKA (reference sequence). The CDR3 reads CSARAGTGGSTEAFF. The CDR3 DNA reads as TGCAGTGCTAGAGCCGGGACAGGAGGGAGCACTGAAGCTTTCTTT.

The chain joins TRBV7-6 to TRBJ1-1; TRBD1 is a possible D gene (6 bases). The CDR3 contains 15 residues. Trimming stripped 5 bases from V and 0 bases from J, with 13 bases between. From germline, CDR1 is SGHVS and CDR2 FNYEAQ. The CDR3 sequence is CASSPRTAVNTEAFF. DNA of the CDR3: TGTGCCAGCAGCCCAAGGACAGCCGTGAACACTGAAGCTTTCTTT.

There are a few counts of this clonotype. Mismatch with germline at one junction end may stem from a read error. J is TRBJ1-5 and V is TRBV7-6; no firm D call. Looked up from germline, CDR1 is SGHVS and CDR2 is FNYEAQ. The CDR3 length is 15 residues. The CDR3 DNA reads as TGTGCCAGCACCCCCATCTGGGGTAGCGATCAGCCCCAGCATTTT. Amino acids: CASTPIWGSDQPQHF.

The V call is TRBV30, the J call TRBJ2-7; D possibly uses TRBD1 or TRBD2 (5 bases each). The V gene lost 1 base and the J gene lost 1 base, with 8 bases spanning the gap. The germline V gene encodes CDR1 GTSNPN and CDR2 SVGIG (reference sequence). The CDR3 is 13 residues long. This CDR3 is CAWSAGRSYEQYF. The CDR3 bases are TGTGCCTGGAGTGCGGGACGGTCCTACGAGCAGTACTTC.

V and J are TRBV27 and TRBJ1-5, with D hard to call. Trimming removed 4 bases at V and 0 bases at J, with 4 bases between. CDR1 is MNHEY and CDR2 is SMNVEV in the germline V gene (reference sequence). This CDR3 is 13 amino acids long. The CDR3 is CASSWFSNQPQHF. The DNA for the CDR3 is TGTGCCAGCAGTTGGTTTAGCAATCAGCCCCAGCATTTT.

The chain combines TRBV6-1 with TRBJ1-1; D is unresolved. This CDR3 region has 11 residues. V lost 8 bases, J lost 1 base, and 5 bases lay in between. CDR1 MNHNS and CDR2 SASEGT come from the germline V gene. In DNA form, the CDR3 reads TGTGCCAGCGGGCGGAACACTGAAGCTTTCTTT. As protein: CASGRNTEAFF.

This clonotype was found a few times. The chain employs TRBV7-9 and TRBJ1-4; no clear D. CDR3 length: 14 amino acids. The V end was cut by 4 bases, the J end by 3 bases, with 9 bases between. The germline V gene has CDR1 SEHNR and CDR2 FQNEAQ (reference sequence). The CDR3: CASSSGVSNEKLFF. CDR3 in DNA: TGTGCCAGCAGCTCCGGAGTCTCTAATGAAAAACTGTTTTTT.

The V and J genes are TRBV7-2 and TRBJ1-2; 10 nucleotides match TRBD1. Germline assignment: CDR1 SGHTA and CDR2 FQGNSA. Trimming at V came to 3 bases and at J to 6 bases, leaving 10 bases not matched to a gene. This CDR3 is built from 16 residues. The CDR3 sequence is CASSFVTGQGLHGYTF. Here the CDR3 DNA reads TGTGCCAGCAGCTTCGTGACGGGACAGGGGCTCCATGGCTACACCTTC.

J is TRBJ2-7 and V is TRBV29-1; 7 positions match TRBD1. The CDR3 sequence is 13 residues long. Germline V gives CDR1 SQVTM, CDR2 ANQGSEA. V shed 7 bases and J 3 bases; nucleotides not matched to a gene: 9. The CDR3 is CSAEGTVGYEQYF. The CDR3 DNA is TGCAGCGCCGAAGGGACAGTCGGCTACGAGCAGTACTTC.

The chain has TRBV6-5 and TRBJ1-2; D remains unclear. Looked up from germline, CDR1 is MNHEY and CDR2 is SVGAGI. Trimming took 2 bases from V and 7 from J, leaving 11 bases between them. The CDR3 consists of 13 residues. The CDR3 here is CASSYGLTGGYTF. Here the CDR3 DNA reads TGTGCCAGCAGTTACGGCCTTACTGGTGGCTACACCTTC.

This clonotype appeared a few times. V gene TRBV12-3 or TRBV12-4 combines with J gene TRBJ2-5; 7 nucleotides match TRBD2. The CDR3 totals 15 residues. V was pared by 3 bases and J by 5 bases, with 9 bases of the junction left unmatched. The CDR3 spells CASSFIAGVGETQYF. The DNA for the CDR3 is TGTGCCAGCAGTTTCATTGCGGGGGTGGGGGAGACCCAGTACTTC.

The V gene is TRBV6-5, the J gene TRBJ2-1; D is ambiguous. Trimming took off 6 bases at V and 0 bases at J, with 15 bases between the two ends. CDR3 length equals 16 residues. Germline lookup yields CDR1 MNHEY and CDR2 SVGAGI. The CDR3 sequence: CASRPLTGNSYNEQFF. The CDR3 DNA reads as TGTGCCAGCAGACCCCTGACTGGAAACTCCTACAATGAGCAGTTCTTC.